This T cell receptor beta chain stems from a study of radiotherapy plus CTLA-4 blockade in lung cancer. Profiling relied on immunoSEQ multiplex PCR, and the TCRdb table lists in-frame clones only, not all of them. The table lists approximately 30,000 clones, around four fifths of them singletons. With 0 bases clipped from V and 4 bases from J, the junction kept 4 bases outside the gene matches. CDR3 length: 17 residues. Germline V gives CDR1 SGDLS, CDR2 YYNGEE. This sequence originates from a human donor with non-small cell lung cancer that progressed on radiotherapy plus ipilimumab. The gene calls are TRBV9 and TRBJ2-3; 14 bases match TRBD2. The sample was peripheral blood, taken from a patient treated with radiotherapy plus ipilimumab. This CDR3 is CASSVGTSGGRADTQYF. CDR3 nucleotides: TGTGCCAGCAGCGTAGGGACTAGCGGGGGGAGGGCAGATACGCAGTATTTT.